These 27 T cell receptor beta chains were all obtained from the same sample, sequenced in a study of cytomegalovirus exposure and HLA in healthy donors. The PCR ran on 60 Vbeta and 13 Jbeta primers. Libraries were prepared by immunoSEQ multiplex PCR; TCRdb keeps only in-frame clonotypes and omits some of them. Of roughly 180,000 clones in the sample, roughly four fifths were seen once. Input material: PBMCs. All receptors come from a male donor in good health and CMV-seronegative.

V usage is TRBV5-4 and J usage is TRBJ2-1, with TRBD2 as a possible D gene (7 bases). The V gene's germline CDR1 is SGHNT and CDR2 YYREEE (reference sequence). The CDR3 consists of 15 residues. Deletions cut 4 bases from V and 6 bases from J, with 17 bases between. The CDR3 here is CASSGGALWGNEQFF. CDR3 sequence (DNA): TGTGCCAGCAGCGGGGGGGCCTTGTGGGGCAATGAGCAGTTCTTC.

The chain is built from TRBV2 and TRBJ1-2; TRBD1 agrees at 7 bases. The CDR3 consists of 17 residues. Germline lookup yields CDR1 SNHLY and CDR2 FYNNEI. V shed 1 base and J 7 bases; nucleotides not matched to a gene: 15. This chain's CDR3 is CASSEEAGTVSSTGYTF. The CDR3 nucleotides read TGTGCCAGCAGTGAAGAGGCCGGGACAGTTAGCTCCACTGGCTACACCTTC.

The V call is TRBV7-3, the J call TRBJ2-2; D is unresolved. CDR1 and CDR2 (germline): SGHTA, FQGTGA. The CDR3 contains 13 residues. Trimming removed 5 bases from V and 8 bases from J, with 12 bases in between. The CDR3 DNA follows: TGTGCCAGCAGCCCATCGCCGAGTGGGGAGCTGTTTTTT. Protein sequence: CASSPSPSGELFF.

The chain carries TRBV27 and TRBJ1-2; no reliable D call. CDR3 size: 13 residues. The germline V and J ends were trimmed by 5 bases and 1 base, with 8 bases remaining between them. The germline V gene has CDR1 MNHEY and CDR2 SMNVEV (reference sequence). The CDR3, as DNA: TGTGCCAGCAGTAGCAGCGATAACTATGGCTACACCTTC. Protein product: CASSSSDNYGYTF.

The chain recombines TRBV28 with TRBJ1-5, with D hard to call. CDR3 length: 12 residues. Germline V CDR1 and CDR2: MDHEN, SYDVKM. Trimming pared 6 bases from V and 4 bases from J, leaving 7 bases between. The DNA of the CDR3 is TGTGCCAGCAGCAGAATTAATCAGCCCCAGCATTTT. Translation: CASSRINQPQHF.

The chain joins TRBV6-5 to TRBJ2-3; D is perhaps TRBD2 (6 bases). The CDR3 has 15 amino acids. V lost 4 bases and J 0 bases, leaving 11 bases between the germline ends. CDR1 and CDR2 from the germline V gene are MNHEY and SVGAGI. CDR3 residues: CASSLLAASTDTQYF. CDR3 DNA: TGTGCCAGCAGTTTACTAGCAGCTAGCACAGATACGCAGTATTTT.

The V call is TRBV28, the J call TRBJ2-7, with D hard to call. Between the trimmed V and J ends, which lost 2 bases and 0 bases, there was a span of 8 bases. CDR3 size: 14 residues. In germline, CDR1 is MDHEN, CDR2 SYDVKM. CDR3 protein: CASSLGRHSYEQYF. The CDR3 coding sequence is TGTGCCAGCAGTTTAGGCCGTCACTCCTACGAGCAGTACTTC.

This clone was recorded a few times. The rearrangement uses TRBV7-3 and TRBJ2-1; D gene uncertain. The CDR3 has 14 amino acids. The V end was cut by 1 base, the J end by 6 bases, with 10 bases between. The germline gives CDR1 SGHTA, CDR2 FQGTGA. Here the CDR3 reads CASSLNNRGNEQFF. DNA of the CDR3: TGTGCCAGCAGCTTAAATAACCGCGGCAATGAGCAGTTCTTC.

The table lists this clone with a few counts. The rearrangement joins TRBV10-3 to TRBJ2-7, with 8 bases identical to TRBD1. This CDR3 has 15 amino acids. V lost 0 bases to trimming and J lost 9 bases; unmatched junction nucleotides: 10. CDR1 and CDR2 from the germline V gene are ENHRY and SYGVKD. The CDR3 coding sequence is TGTGCCATCAGTGAGTCGCCGGACAGGGCATCGGTGCAGTACTTC. Amino acids: CAISESPDRASVQYF.

This chain connects TRBV5-1 to TRBJ1-2; the D gene is possibly TRBD1 (5 bases). Looked up from germline, CDR1 is SGHRS and CDR2 is YFSETQ. There are 15 residues in the CDR3. V was clipped by 4 bases and J by 10 bases, with 23 bases between them. The CDR3 coding sequence is TGCGCCAGCAGCCCCTTTCGGATGGTGTCTGGGGCCTACACCTTC. Translation: CASSPFRMVSGAYTF.

This chain links TRBV9 with TRBJ2-7; 10 bases agree with TRBD1. The V gene's germline CDR1 is SGDLS and CDR2 YYNGEE. Trimming cost V 0 bases and J 3 bases; bases outside gene matches: 3. CDR3 length: 15 amino acids. CDR3 sequence (DNA): TGTGCCAGCAGCGTAGGCGGGACAGGGGTCTACGAGCAGTACTTC. Protein sequence: CASSVGGTGVYEQYF.

The rearrangement links TRBV28 to TRBJ2-3; D is possibly TRBD2 (5 bases). CDR3 length equals 12 residues. Trimming pared 6 bases from V and 6 bases from J, leaving 10 bases between. The germline V gene has CDR1 MDHEN and CDR2 SYDVKM. CDR3 DNA: TGTGCCAGCAGCACTAGTTTGGATACGCAGTATTTT. Protein sequence: CASSTSLDTQYF.

The gene calls are TRBV9 and TRBJ2-1, with TRBD2 matching over 13 bases. V lost 3 bases and J lost 10; bases outside the gene matches: 10. Germline V CDR1 and CDR2: SGDLS, YYNGEE. The CDR3 runs to 16 residues. CDR3 bases: TGTGCCAGCAGCGCCGCGGGACTAGCGGGAACGGGAGAGCAGTTCTTC. It yields the protein CASSAAGLAGTGEQFF.

This clone showed up just a few times. The V call is TRBV7-2, the J call TRBJ2-1; the D is unclear. The CDR3 extends over 11 amino acids. Germline V lookup: CDR1 SGHTA, CDR2 FQGNSA. Trimming took off 5 bases at V and 8 bases at J, with 7 bases between the two ends. The CDR3 is CASSPRYEQFF. The CDR3 nucleotides are TGTGCCAGCAGCCCCCGTTATGAGCAGTTCTTC. The entire variable domain, with the rest obtained from reference TRBV7-2 and TRBJ2-1, is as follows: GAGVSQSPSNKVTEKGKDVELRCDPISGHTALYWYRQSLGQGLEFLIYFQGNSAPDKSGLPSDRFSAERTGGSVSTLTIQRTQQEDSAVYLCASSPRYEQFFGPGTRLTVL.

The CDR3: CASSYSKGATNEKLFF. The CDR3 DNA reads as TGTGCCAGCAGTTACTCGAAAGGGGCAACTAATGAAAAACTGTTTTTT. The chain employs TRBV6-5 and TRBJ1-4; D may be TRBD1 (5 bases). Deletions cut 0 bases from V and 0 bases from J, with 8 bases between. The germline V gene has CDR1 MNHEY and CDR2 SVGAGI. The CDR3 is 16 residues long.

The chain couples TRBV11-3 to TRBJ2-1, with 16 bases matching TRBD2. The CDR3 runs 16 residues. The junction had 8 bases not matched to a gene; V was cut back by 5 bases and J by 10 bases. Germline V lookup: CDR1 SGHNT, CDR2 YENEEA. Here the CDR3 reads CASSPGTSGGVGEQFF. In DNA form, the CDR3 reads TGTGCCAGCAGCCCCGGGACTAGCGGGGGGGTGGGGGAGCAGTTCTTC. Combining the CDR3 with reference TRBV11-3 and TRBJ2-1 gives the whole variable domain EAGVVQSPRYKIIEKKQPVAFWCNPISGHNTLYWYLQNLGQGPELLIRYENEEAVDDSQLPKDRFSAERLKGVDSTLKIQPAELGDSAVYLCASSPGTSGGVGEQFFGPGTRLTVL.

The rearrangement joins TRBV19 to TRBJ2-7, with D possibly being TRBD2 (6 bases). In germline, CDR1 is LNHDA, CDR2 SQIVND (reference sequence). This CDR3 has 18 residues. The V end was cut by 0 bases, the J end by 12 bases, with 30 bases between. The CDR3 sequence: CASSIDRWGTQAGRDLYF. CDR3 in DNA: TGTGCCAGTAGTATAGATCGCTGGGGGACTCAAGCCGGTAGAGATCTGTACTTC.

The chain joins TRBV28 to TRBJ2-7, with no clear D. The V gene's germline CDR1 is MDHEN and CDR2 SYDVKM. The CDR3 is 12 amino acids. With 4 bases removed from V and 3 bases from J, the gap between germline ends came to 7 bases. DNA for the CDR3: TGTGCCAGCAGTTCGGTTCTCTACGAGCAGTACTTC. It encodes CASSSVLYEQYF.

This clone was counted once. The chain employs TRBV15 and TRBJ2-3, with 12 bases aligning to TRBD2. The CDR3 runs 19 residues. Germline V gives CDR1 LNHNV, CDR2 YYDKDF (reference sequence). The ends lost 1 base at V and 2 bases at J; junction bases unmatched: 10. The CDR3 bases are TGTGCCACCAGCAGAGTTTCCCTCCGACTAGCGGGAGACACAGATACGCAGTATTTT. Protein: CATSRVSLRLAGDTDTQYF. Full variable domain (outside the CDR3, taken from reference TRBV15 and TRBJ2-3): DAMVIQNPRYQVTQFGKPVTLSCSQTLNHNVMYWYQQKSSQAPKLLFHYYDKDFNNEADTPDNFQSRRPNTSFCFLDIRSPGLGDTAMYLCATSRVSLRLAGDTDTQYFGPGTRLTVL.

The J gene is TRBJ1-1, the V gene TRBV5-4; D unclear. The CDR3 is 14 amino acids. In germline, CDR1 is SGHNT, CDR2 YYREEE (reference sequence). Trimming removed 0 bases at V and 6 bases at J, with 12 bases between. CDR3 sequence reads: CASSLGGELAEAFF. DNA of the CDR3: TGTGCCAGCAGCTTGGGCGGAGAGCTGGCTGAAGCTTTCTTT.

This clone appeared once. The chain uses TRBV9 and TRBJ2-1, with D tentatively TRBD1 (6 bases). Between the trimmed V and J ends, which lost 5 bases and 9 bases, there was a span of 12 bases. Germline V gene lookup returns CDR1 SGDLS and CDR2 YYNGEE. The CDR3 has 12 residues. The CDR3 is CASRVTGGEQFF. CDR3 bases: TGTGCCAGCAGGGTGACAGGCGGTGAGCAGTTCTTC. Full variable domain (remainder filled in from reference TRBV9 and TRBJ2-1): DSGVTQTPKHLITATGQRVTLRCSPRSGDLSVYWYQQSLDQGLQFLIQYYNGEERAKGNILERFSAQQFPDLHSELNLSSLELGDSALYFCASRVTGGEQFFGPGTRLTVL.

This clone showed up just a few times. The chain combines TRBV27 with TRBJ1-5; unclear D gene. Germline V CDR1 and CDR2: MNHEY, SMNVEV (reference sequence). This CDR3 spans 16 amino acids. V lost 2 bases to trimming and J lost 0 bases, with 11 bases between them. CDR3 coding DNA: TGTGCCAGCAGTTTAAGCGGCCCTTATAGCAATCAGCCCCAGCATTTT. Its translation: CASSLSGPYSNQPQHF.

The CDR3 loop is CSVVIFEGGVNSDTEAFF. DNA of the CDR3: TGCAGCGTTGTAATTTTTGAGGGAGGGGTTAATTCGGACACTGAAGCTTTCTTT. The genes are TRBV29-1 and TRBJ1-1; D possibly corresponds to TRBD1 (5 bases). CDR3 size: 18 residues. Germline CDR1 is SQVTM and CDR2 is ANQGSEA. Deletions cut 4 bases from V and 3 bases from J, with 27 bases between.

V usage is TRBV29-1 and J usage is TRBJ2-5; a possible D gene is TRBD2 (6 bases). V lost 7 bases and J lost 2, with 11 bases in between. Germline loops: CDR1 SQVTM, CDR2 ANQGSEA. The CDR3 has 12 residues. The CDR3 is CSDSRGQETQYF. CDR3 bases: TGCAGCGACTCGCGGGGACAAGAGACCCAGTACTTC.

The rearrangement uses TRBV5-1 and TRBJ2-1; 8 bases map to TRBD1. The V gene end was trimmed by 4 bases and the J gene end by 3 bases; junction bases not matched to a gene: 15. CDR3 length: 18 amino acids. Germline CDR1 SGHRS, CDR2 YFSETQ. The CDR3 loop reads CASSVPSSTGGLYNEQFF. The CDR3 coding sequence is TGCGCCAGCAGCGTCCCTAGTAGCACAGGGGGTCTCTACAATGAGCAGTTCTTC.

V usage is TRBV9 and J usage is TRBJ2-1; 8 nucleotides align to TRBD2. The germline gives CDR1 SGDLS, CDR2 YYNGEE. The trim removed 0 bases at V and 6 bases at J, leaving 11 bases unmatched. This CDR3 has 17 residues. This CDR3 reads CASSVEGTRVFGNEQFF. The CDR3 nucleotides are TGTGCCAGCAGCGTAGAGGGGACTAGGGTTTTCGGCAATGAGCAGTTCTTC.

The J gene is TRBJ1-2, the V gene TRBV6-1; TRBD1 might be the D (6 bases). Germline values: CDR1 MNHNS, CDR2 SASEGT. Between the trimmed V and J ends, which lost 6 bases and 4 bases, there was a span of 12 bases. The CDR3 runs 13 residues. This CDR3 reads CASSLGQPYGYTF. The CDR3 DNA reads TGTGCCAGCAGCCTTGGACAGCCCTATGGCTACACCTTC.